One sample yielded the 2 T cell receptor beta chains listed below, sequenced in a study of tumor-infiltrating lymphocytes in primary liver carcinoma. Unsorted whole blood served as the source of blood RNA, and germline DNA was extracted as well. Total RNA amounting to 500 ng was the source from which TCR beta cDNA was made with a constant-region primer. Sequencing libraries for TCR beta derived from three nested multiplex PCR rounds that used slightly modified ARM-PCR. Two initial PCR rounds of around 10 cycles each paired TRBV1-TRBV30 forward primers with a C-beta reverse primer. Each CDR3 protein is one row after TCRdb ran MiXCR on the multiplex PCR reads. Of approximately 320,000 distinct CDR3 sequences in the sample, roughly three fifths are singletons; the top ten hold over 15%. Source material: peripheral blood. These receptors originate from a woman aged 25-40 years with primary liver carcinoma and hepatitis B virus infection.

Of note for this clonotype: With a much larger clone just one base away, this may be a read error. CDR3 in amino acids: CASSLVAGYGHTF. CDR3 sequence (DNA): TGTGCCAGCAGTTTAGTTGCCGGCTATGGCCACACCTTC. The chain combines TRBV12-3 or TRBV12-4 with TRBJ1-2, with D unclear. This CDR3 contains 13 residues.

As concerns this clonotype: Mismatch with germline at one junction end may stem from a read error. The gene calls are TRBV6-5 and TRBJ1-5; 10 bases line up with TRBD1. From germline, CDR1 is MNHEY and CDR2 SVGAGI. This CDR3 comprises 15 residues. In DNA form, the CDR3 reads TGTGCCAGCACCCCGACAGGGGGCAGCAATAAGCCCCAGCATTTT. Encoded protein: CASTPTGGSNKPQHF.